Below are 14 T cell receptor beta chains sequenced from a single sample in a study of OX40 agonist ivuxolimab in advanced cancers. Libraries came from the immunoSEQ multiplex PCR assay. TCRdb stores this immuneACCESS table with in-frame sequences only. Part of the clones is absent; in the studies checked, under half of the shortfall reflects unresolved V genes, and no reason is known for the rest. This sample is represented by under 80,000 clones; roughly 86% of them were singletons. The ten biggest clones cover roughly 0.68% of the sample. The source material was CD4+ or CD8+ T cells sorted from blood, sampled in a trial of the OX40 agonist ivuxolimab. These receptor sequences come from an adult with an advanced solid tumor such as melanoma, head and neck, liver or kidney cancer.

The chain employs TRBV28 and TRBJ1-4; maybe TRBD1 (5 bases). The V end lost 4 bases, the J end lost 8 bases, and 14 bases lay between the germline ends. CDR1 MDHEN and CDR2 SYDVKM come from the germline V gene. This CDR3 spans 14 amino acids. The CDR3 sequence: CASSSPGLMEKLFF. CDR3 DNA: TGTGCCAGCAGTTCACCGGGGCTGATGGAAAAACTGTTTTTT.

The chain combines TRBV19 with TRBJ2-6; the D is unclear. V shed 5 bases and J shed 4 bases, with 12 bases lying between them. This CDR3 comprises 15 residues. Per germline, CDR1 LNHDA and CDR2 SQIVND (reference sequence). In nucleotides, the CDR3 is TGTGCCAGTAGTGCGAGGTCGCTGGGGGCCAACGTCCTGACTTTC. It yields the protein CASSARSLGANVLTF.

The sample holds one count of this clone. The chain couples TRBV10-2 to TRBJ1-1; 10 bases agree with TRBD1. This CDR3 has 16 amino acids. With V trimmed by 4 bases and J by 4 bases, 9 bases remained unmatched. Germline CDR1 WSHSY, CDR2 SAAADI. The CDR3 reads CASSADRGQISTEAFF. CDR3 sequence (DNA): TGCGCCAGCAGTGCCGACAGGGGGCAGATCAGCACTGAAGCTTTCTTT.

A remark on this clone: Since the CDR3 does not end with the conserved phenylalanine or tryptophan, this likely comes from a read error. V gene TRBV2 combines with J gene TRBJ1-1; D not resolved. There are 16 residues in the CDR3. Between the trimmed V and J ends, which lost 3 bases and 8 bases, there was a span of 22 bases. Germline V gives CDR1 SNHLY, CDR2 FYNNEI. CDR3 protein: CASSDGSGRIRGEAFL. CDR3 sequence (DNA): TGTGCCAGCAGTGATGGGTCAGGTAGAATTCGAGGCGAAGCTTTCCTT.

The chain joins TRBV9 to TRBJ2-1; D may be TRBD2 (5 bases). Germline assignment: CDR1 SGDLS and CDR2 YYNGEE. Deletions cut 4 bases from V and 4 bases from J, with 18 bases between. The CDR3 spans 16 residues. CDR3 nucleotide sequence: TGTGCCAGCAGCCCCGAGGGCGGATTGGGGTACAATGAGCAGTTCTTC. It yields the protein CASSPEGGLGYNEQFF.

By share, this clone ranks as medium-sized. CDR3 residues: CASSPPSGGDPEQFF. CDR3 DNA sequence: TGTGCCAGCTCACCACCTAGCGGGGGGGACCCTGAGCAGTTCTTC. The chain has TRBV18 and TRBJ2-1; 11 bases agree with TRBD2. CDR1 is KGHSH, CDR2 LQKENI, per germline. Unmatched junction bases numbered 4, after V lost 0 bases and J lost 9 bases. The CDR3 totals 15 residues.

The chain employs TRBV19 and TRBJ1-5, with 8 bases matching TRBD1. V shed 7 bases, J shed 4 bases, and the junction held 12 bases outside the gene matches. The CDR3 loop spans 16 amino acids. Germline V gene lookup returns CDR1 LNHDA and CDR2 SQIVND (reference sequence). Here the CDR3 reads CASTLSDRGRNQPQHF. The CDR3 nucleotides read TGTGCCAGTACCCTATCCGACAGGGGACGAAATCAGCCCCAGCATTTT.

This clone was recorded many times. This chain uses TRBV28 with TRBJ1-3; possibly TRBD1 for D (6 bases). Germline loops: CDR1 MDHEN, CDR2 SYDVKM. Trimming removed 5 bases at V and 6 bases at J, with 14 bases between. The CDR3 length is 14 residues. This CDR3 reads CASSQFRGENTIYF. The CDR3 nucleotides read TGTGCCAGCAGTCAATTCAGGGGTGAAAACACCATATATTTT.

V usage is TRBV10-2 and J usage is TRBJ2-2, with 9 bases identical to TRBD2. The CDR3 is made up of 17 amino acids. The J segment lost 0 bases and the V segment lost 0 bases, leaving 2 bases of the junction unmatched. Germline V gene sequence: CDR1 WSHSY, CDR2 SAAADI. Here the CDR3 reads CASSESASGANTGELFF. DNA of the CDR3: TGCGCCAGCAGTGAGTCGGCTAGCGGGGCGAACACCGGGGAGCTGTTTTTT.

V gene TRBV30 combines with J gene TRBJ1-6; D is unclear. CDR3 length equals 13 residues. The V end was cut by 0 bases, the J end by 7 bases, with 7 bases between. Per germline, CDR1 GTSNPN and CDR2 SVGIG (reference sequence). In DNA, the CDR3 is TGTGCCTGGAGTGTACCCCCCAATTCACCCCTCCACTTT. Translation gives CAWSVPPNSPLHF.

This clone was seen just once. This chain connects TRBV19 to TRBJ2-1; 11 nucleotides line up with TRBD2. This CDR3 spans 16 amino acids. The germline V gene has CDR1 LNHDA and CDR2 SQIVND (reference sequence). With V trimmed by 3 bases and J by 6 bases, 7 bases remained unmatched. The CDR3 loop reads CASSIYSGRASNEQFF. CDR3 coding DNA: TGTGCCAGTAGTATCTATAGCGGGAGGGCCTCCAATGAGCAGTTCTTC.

This clone has more than one count but fewer than ten. As DNA, the CDR3 is TGCAGCGCCCTTCCAGACAGGGGTTGGACCGGGGAGCTGTTTTTT. Its protein product is CSALPDRGWTGELFF. V usage is TRBV29-1 and J usage is TRBJ2-2; 8 nucleotides align to TRBD1. Germline V CDR1 and CDR2: SQVTM, ANQGSEA. This CDR3 spans 15 amino acids. J was trimmed by 5 bases and V by 7 bases; bases with no gene match: 12.

V is TRBV5-1 and J is TRBJ2-1; the match to TRBD1 covers 8 bases. CDR3 length: 16 residues. V was clipped by 2 bases and J by 3 bases; unmatched bases: 7. Germline CDR1 SGHRS, CDR2 YFSETQ. DNA of the CDR3: TGCGCCAGCAGCTTAGCCTCAGGGGGCCTCTACAATGAGCAGTTCTTC. Protein: CASSLASGGLYNEQFF.

This clone was detected a few times. CDR3 sequence: CASSVGTSGETQYF. The CDR3 DNA follows: TGTGCCAGCAGCGTAGGGACATCTGGAGAGACCCAGTACTTC. The chain joins TRBV9 to TRBJ2-5, with D possibly being TRBD1 (5 bases). The V and J ends lost 0 bases and 4 bases respectively, with 10 bases between them. The CDR3 runs to 14 residues. CDR1 and CDR2 (germline): SGDLS, YYNGEE.